This TCR beta chain is drawn from a study of metastatic and nonmetastatic thyroid tumors. Among the patients, none had received any treatment before thyroid surgery. The CDR3 runs 16 residues. The germline V gene has CDR1 SGHAT and CDR2 FQNNGV. V was clipped by 1 base and J by 7 bases, with 20 bases between them. MiXCR was used by TCRdb to re-call the PCR reads. This sample has under 100,000 clones, with approximately 9% found just once. The chain uses TRBV11-2 and TRBJ2-7; D is unclear. The sample taken for sequencing was blood. This clonotype was obtained from a female donor with papillary thyroid cancer or a benign thyroid nodule (not recorded which). Some clones in this sample may be carry-over from other donors' samples. The CDR3 is CASSLVIGLASMEQYF. The CDR3 region has the DNA TGTGCCAGCAGCTTAGTAATAGGGTTGGCCTCGATGGAGCAGTACTTC. The variable domain in full, with the rest retrieved from reference TRBV11-2 and TRBJ2-7, is EAGVAQSPRYKIIEKRQSVAFWCNPISGHATLYWYQQILGQGPKLLIQFQNNGVVDDSQLPKDRFSAERLKGVDSTLKIQPAKLEDSAVYLCASSLVIGLASMEQYFGPGTRLTVT.